A single sample is the source of the 21 T cell receptor beta chains below, sequenced in a study of human T cells and chemical hapten exposure. Time point noted: pre-sensitization, week 0. The treatment was: therapeutic diphenylcyclopropenone sensitization with weekly scalp DPC. TCRdb redid the calling of the RACE reads with MiXCR, one entry per CDR3 protein. The sample yields about 270,000 distinct CDR3 sequences, approximately 7.5% seen once. This specimen consisted of whole blood, obtained in connection with sensitization to the hapten diphenylcyclopropenone (DPC). These TCRs come from a man aged 18-30 years with alopecia areata. Some clones in this sample may be carry-over from other donors' samples.

This clonotype was seen only a few times. The rearrangement links TRBV20-1 to TRBJ1-1; 9 bases match TRBD1. This CDR3 is 14 amino acids long. V lost 2 bases, J lost 5 bases, and 6 bases stayed unmatched. Germline-derived CDR1 and CDR2 are DFQATT and SNEGSKA (reference sequence). CDR3 DNA sequence: TGCAGTGCTAGACTACAGGGGGCTAGGACTGAAGCTTTCTTT. It translates to CSARLQGARTEAFF.

The sample holds a few counts of this clonotype. The V call is TRBV4-1, the J call TRBJ1-1; D remains ambiguous. Germline V gives CDR1 MGHRA, CDR2 YSYEKL. This CDR3 region has 14 residues. The germline V and J ends were trimmed by 6 bases and 4 bases, with 15 bases remaining between them. CDR3 nucleotide sequence: TGCGCCAGCAGGGGTCTGCTTAAAGGCACTGAAGCTTTCTTT. This encodes CASRGLLKGTEAFF.

This clonotype was seen only a few times. This sequence joins TRBV7-2 and TRBJ2-5, with a weak D call TRBD1 (5 bases). The CDR3 consists of 15 residues. Germline-derived CDR1 and CDR2 are SGHTA and FQGNSA. The V and J ends lost 6 bases and 0 bases respectively, with 14 bases between them. Here the CDR3 DNA reads TGTGCCAGCAGGCTTTCAGGGCGCTACCAAGAGACCCAGTACTTC. Its translation is CASRLSGRYQETQYF.

The CDR3: CASRLRGGTTGELFF. The CDR3 DNA reads TGTGCCAGCAGATTGCGGGGAGGTACCACCGGGGAGCTGTTTTTT. The J gene is TRBJ2-2, the V gene TRBV6-1; D possibly corresponds to TRBD2 (6 bases). The CDR3 runs to 15 residues. V was trimmed by 6 bases and J by 4 bases, leaving 15 bases between them. From germline, CDR1 is MNHNS and CDR2 SASEGT.

This chain joins TRBV20-1 and TRBJ2-7, with D perhaps matching TRBD2 (5 bases). With 6 bases removed from V and 0 bases from J, the gap between germline ends came to 9 bases. Germline V gene sequence: CDR1 DFQATT, CDR2 SNEGSKA (reference sequence). The CDR3 spans 12 residues. CDR3 residues: CSARLSSYEQYF. In DNA, the CDR3 is TGCAGTGCCAGACTATCCTCCTACGAGCAGTACTTC.

The CDR3 DNA sequence: TGCGCCAGCAGCTTGGGACAGGGTAGATCAGAGACCCAGTACTTC. It encodes CASSLGQGRSETQYF. The V call is TRBV5-1, the J call TRBJ2-5; TRBD1 matches 7 bases. The CDR3 is made up of 15 amino acids. CDR1 is SGHRS and CDR2 is YFSETQ in the germline V gene. The J segment lost 4 bases and the V segment lost 0 bases, leaving 6 bases of the junction unmatched.

The genes are TRBV6-5 and TRBJ1-2, with 8 positions matching TRBD1. The CDR3 is made up of 14 amino acids. V shed 5 bases and J 2 bases; nucleotides not matched to a gene: 4. CDR1 is MNHEY and CDR2 is SVGAGI in the germline V gene. The CDR3 reads CASSMDRENYGYTF. For the CDR3, the DNA is TGTGCCAGCAGTATGGACAGGGAGAACTATGGCTACACCTTC.

The chain uses TRBV7-9 and TRBJ1-5; D is possibly TRBD1 (5 bases). The germline V gene encodes CDR1 SEHNR and CDR2 FQNEAQ (reference sequence). The CDR3 length is 15 residues. Trimming pared 5 bases from V and 4 bases from J, leaving 15 bases between. The CDR3 loop is CASSLEGTGNQPQHF. CDR3 DNA sequence: TGTGCCAGCAGCCTAGAGGGGACGGGGAATCAGCCCCAGCATTTT. The variable domain in full, with the rest retrieved from reference TRBV7-9 and TRBJ1-5, is DTGVSQNPRHKITKRGQNVTFRCDPISEHNRLYWYRQTLGQGPEFLTYFQNEAQLEKSRLLSDRFSAERPKGSFSTLEIQRTEQGDSAMYLCASSLEGTGNQPQHFGDGTRLSIL.

The chain joins TRBV6-2 or TRBV6-3 to TRBJ2-2; D might be TRBD2 (6 bases). Trimming shortened V by 6 bases and J by 4 bases, and 15 bases separated the two germline ends. CDR1 is MNHEY and CDR2 is SVGEGT in the germline V gene. The CDR3 extends over 15 amino acids. CDR3 protein: CASRYGLLSTGELFF. DNA for the CDR3: TGTGCCAGCAGATATGGACTACTCAGCACCGGGGAGCTGTTTTTT.

The genes are TRBV19 and TRBJ2-3; the D call may be TRBD1 or TRBD2 (5 bases each). Germline CDR1 LNHDA, CDR2 SQIVND (reference sequence). The CDR3 covers 13 residues. Trimming shortened V by 8 bases and J by 0 bases, and 9 bases separated the two germline ends. The CDR3 region has the DNA TGTGCCAGTCAATGGGGGAGCACAGATACGCAGTATTTT. Its translation: CASQWGSTDTQYF.

This clonotype has only a few counts. The chain uses TRBV5-1 and TRBJ1-1; TRBD1 aligns across 9 bases. With 4 bases clipped from V and 4 bases from J, the junction kept 5 bases outside the gene matches. The length of the CDR3 is 14 residues. CDR1 and CDR2 (germline): SGHRS, YFSETQ. The CDR3 spells CASSGRTGATEAFF. CDR3 coding DNA: TGCGCCAGCAGCGGAAGGACAGGGGCCACTGAAGCTTTCTTT.

The rearrangement joins TRBV11-2 to TRBJ1-2; weak D call: TRBD1 (5 bases). CDR3 length: 13 amino acids. The V end was cut by 1 base, the J end by 7 bases, with 10 bases between. The germline gives CDR1 SGHAT, CDR2 FQNNGV. The CDR3 reads CASSLAGVSGYTF. DNA of the CDR3: TGTGCCAGCAGCTTAGCGGGGGTCTCTGGCTACACCTTC. The whole variable domain, filled in from reference TRBV11-2 and TRBJ1-2, reads EAGVAQSPRYKIIEKRQSVAFWCNPISGHATLYWYQQILGQGPKLLIQFQNNGVVDDSQLPKDRFSAERLKGVDSTLKIQPAKLEDSAVYLCASSLAGVSGYTFGSGTRLTVV.

This clonotype has at least ten counts. V gene TRBV7-3 combines with J gene TRBJ2-7; tentatively, D is TRBD1 (6 bases). The CDR3 length is 16 residues. Germline-derived CDR1 and CDR2 are SGHTA and FQGTGA. CDR3 sequence reads: CASSLTSGARIYEQYV. The CDR3 nucleotides read TGTGCCAGCAGCCTAACTTCAGGGGCGCGCATATACGAGCAGTACGTC.

This clonotype was seen only a few times. The chain carries TRBV7-2 and TRBJ1-5; D gene ambiguous. The CDR3 sequence is 13 residues long. Germline V gene lookup returns CDR1 SGHTA and CDR2 FQGNSA. The ends were cut back, 3 bases at V and 5 bases at J, with 8 bases in the middle. In DNA form, the CDR3 reads TGTGCCAGCAGCTTGGATAGTTATCAGCCCCAGCATTTT. Protein: CASSLDSYQPQHF. The full variable domain, rest sourced from reference TRBV7-2 and TRBJ1-5, is GAGVSQSPSNKVTEKGKDVELRCDPISGHTALYWYRQSLGQGLEFLIYFQGNSAPDKSGLPSDRFSAERTGGSVSTLTIQRTQQEDSAVYLCASSLDSYQPQHFGDGTRLSIL.

This chain joins TRBV29-1 and TRBJ2-6, with D hard to call. Trimming took off 0 bases at V and 0 bases at J, with 12 bases between the two ends. Germline V gives CDR1 SQVTM, CDR2 ANQGSEA. This CDR3 spans 17 amino acids. The CDR3 is CSVEDRRVSSGANVLTF. CDR3 coding DNA: TGCAGCGTTGAAGATCGAAGGGTTAGCTCTGGGGCCAACGTCCTGACTTTC.

The chain links TRBV4-1 to TRBJ2-5; 9 nucleotides agree with TRBD2. V lost 1 base and J lost 0; bases outside the gene matches: 3. Germline V CDR1 and CDR2: MGHRA, YSYEKL. The CDR3 has 16 amino acids. CDR3 DNA sequence: TGCGCCAGCAGCCAAGTCGGGACTAGCTACCAAGAGACCCAGTACTTC. This sequence encodes CASSQVGTSYQETQYF.

This clonotype was seen only a few times. The V gene is TRBV7-8, the J gene TRBJ2-5; 12 positions agree with TRBD2. CDR1 SGHVS and CDR2 FQNEAQ come from the germline V gene. V lost 1 base to trimming and J lost 0 bases; unmatched junction nucleotides: 9. The CDR3 is made up of 19 amino acids. The CDR3 sequence is CASSLGSSGGALYQETQYF. CDR3 bases: TGTGCCAGCAGCTTAGGGTCTAGCGGGGGGGCACTATACCAAGAGACCCAGTACTTC.

This rearrangement joins TRBV6-4 to TRBJ2-1, with D perhaps matching TRBD1 or TRBD2 (5 bases each). The CDR3 consists of 16 residues. V gave up 3 bases and J gave up 0 bases, with 12 bases separating them. CDR1 and CDR2 from the germline V gene are MRHNA and SNTAGT. DNA of the CDR3: TGTGCCAGCAGTGATTCTGAGGGGCGCTCCTACAATGAGCAGTTCTTC. It specifies CASSDSEGRSYNEQFF.

This clonotype was detected ten times or more. The rearrangement uses TRBV11-2 and TRBJ2-7; 7 bases line up with TRBD1. Germline lookup yields CDR1 SGHAT and CDR2 FQNNGV. J was trimmed by 7 bases and V by 6 bases; bases with no gene match: 18. There are 16 residues in the CDR3. The CDR3 region has the DNA TGTGCCAGCAGACCCTTCCGACAGGGTCTGTTGCGGGAGCAGTACTTC. It translates to CASRPFRQGLLREQYF.

This clonotype was seen a few times. The chain is built from TRBV3-1 and TRBJ2-3, with TRBD2 as a possible D gene (6 bases). This CDR3 has 12 residues. V lost 3 bases, J lost 8 bases, and 9 bases lay in between. CDR1 and CDR2 from the germline V gene are LGHDT and YNNKEL (reference sequence). CDR3 nucleotide sequence: TGTGCCAGCAGCCACGGAGGGCCTACGCAGTATTTT. Translated, it gives CASSHGGPTQYF.

The sample holds a few counts of this clonotype. The rearrangement joins TRBV4-3 to TRBJ1-1, with D tentatively TRBD1 (6 bases). CDR3 length: 15 amino acids. The germline gives CDR1 LGHNA, CDR2 YSLEER. Trimming stripped 1 base from V and 8 bases from J, with 17 bases between. In DNA, the CDR3 is TGCGCCAGCAGCCAAGTCGGGGGCGGTTCGGAGGAAGCTTTCTTT. Translated: CASSQVGGGSEEAFF.